This record concerns one T cell receptor (beta chain) sequence. In the study's own analysis: Estimation of nucleated cell counts relied on the amplification of reference gene primers. Assay: immunoSEQ multiplex PCR; the TCRdb copy retains only in-frame clones and omits some. D and trimming were read from the DNA, whereas the V and J calls and clone size are those reported in that table. Here the sample spans some 130,000 clones, around nine tenths being singletons. Individuals drawn from approximately 26 US areas were about 18 to 100 years old. The sample originates from a study of blood T cell repertoires in COVID-19. Whole-study context: From the United States, Italy and Spain came samples of acute and convalescent COVID-19. Sample material is recorded as cDNA or gDNA derived from T cells, B-cell-depleted T cells, or PBMCs.

The V segment lost 2 bases and the J segment 4 bases; nucleotides outside the gene matches: 4. Germline CDR1 is MNHEY and CDR2 is SVGAGI. The length of the CDR3 is 14 residues. The receptor comes from a woman between 50 and 59 years old who had recovered from COVID-19. The chain links TRBV6-5 to TRBJ1-2; TRBD1 matches 7 bases. Sequenced input: PBMCs or T cells enriched from blood (not recorded which). The CDR3 region is CASSYRGRVYGYTF. The CDR3 DNA reads as TGTGCCAGCAGTTACAGGGGGCGCGTCTATGGCTACACCTTC.